Sequencing of this T cell receptor beta chain was carried out in a study of T cell responses to AZD1222 COVID-19 vaccine. Study as a whole: Second-dose intervals of approximately 4 or approximately 12 weeks were pooled. Points from the study as a whole: Once two AZD1222 doses were given, Spike-specific TCR breadth and depth went up.

This clone was recorded once. Its antigen is currently unknown. The CDR3 contains 14 residues. The ends were cut back, 6 bases at V and 5 bases at J, with 16 bases in the middle. From germline, CDR1 is LNHDA and CDR2 SQIVND (reference sequence). Clones were read by immunoSEQ multiplex PCR, and TCRdb kept only the in-frame ones, dropping some. The sample has some 120,000 clones, over 90% seen once. This sequence joins TRBV19 and TRBJ1-2; D may be TRBD1 (6 bases). The clonotype comes from an adult in good health. The sample consisted of peripheral blood, taken on day 0 of AZD1222 vaccination. CDR3 DNA sequence: TGTGCCAGTAGAAATGCGGGCAGGGGATATGGCTACACCTTC. Translated, it gives CASRNAGRGYGYTF.